This T cell receptor (beta chain) comes out of a study of cytomegalovirus exposure and HLA in healthy donors. Findings of the study overall: Whilst most TCR sequences proved rare, a subset of public TCRs occurred across many donors.

The study drew the donors from its approximately 110-subject validation cohort, separate from the roughly 700-subject first cohort. The CDR3 sequence is 17 residues long. From germline, CDR1 is MDHEN and CDR2 SYDVKM. V shed 2 bases and J 4 bases; nucleotides not matched to a gene: 9. On this clone: Its target is unknown.

Using immunoSEQ multiplex PCR, the repertoire was profiled, and TCRdb retains in-frame clones only, with some absent. The table has around 60,000 clones, roughly 96% seen once. This clonotype originated in a woman aged 18 to 35 in good health and CMV-seropositive. Material: PBMCs. The gene calls are TRBV28 and TRBJ2-1; 9 positions match TRBD1. CDR3 sequence reads: CASSLRGQGIFYNEQFF. CDR3 sequence (DNA): TGTGCCAGCAGTTTACGTGGACAGGGGATATTTTACAATGAGCAGTTCTTC. Together with reference TRBV28 and TRBJ2-1, the CDR3 gives the full variable domain: DVKVTQSSRYLVKRTGEKVFLECVQDMDHENMFWYRQDPGLGLRLIYFSYDVKMKEKGDIPEGYSVSREKKERFSLILESASTNQTSMYLCASSLRGQGIFYNEQFFGPGTRLTVL.